Following are 29 T cell receptor beta chains from one sample sequenced in a study of OX40 agonist ivuxolimab in advanced cancers. The protocol used for the library was the immunoSEQ multiplex PCR assay. The immuneACCESS repertoire file appears here via TCRdb, limited to in-frame rearrangements. These files lack a portion of the clones; in checked studies, under half of the deficit traces to unresolved V genes, and the cause of the others is not known. The sample table holds 65,000 to 85,000 clones, of which more than 80% were seen once. The ten biggest clones cover less than 12% of the sample. Sequencing used CD4+ or CD8+ T cells sorted from blood, obtained in a trial of the OX40 agonist ivuxolimab. Every receptor here comes from an adult with an advanced solid tumor such as melanoma, head and neck, liver or kidney cancer.

The chain combines TRBV2 with TRBJ1-1, with 7 bases matching TRBD1. V shed 6 bases, J shed 4 bases, and the junction held 5 bases outside the gene matches. The CDR3 runs 13 residues. The germline gives CDR1 SNHLY, CDR2 FYNNEI. The CDR3 sequence: CASSAQGFTEAFF. The CDR3, as DNA: TGTGCCAGCAGCGCACAGGGGTTCACTGAAGCTTTCTTT.

V and J are TRBV19 and TRBJ1-5; 7 bases are shared with TRBD1. Per germline, CDR1 LNHDA and CDR2 SQIVND (reference sequence). The CDR3 covers 15 residues. The V segment lost 3 bases and the J segment 7 bases; nucleotides outside the gene matches: 9. The CDR3, as DNA: TGTGCCAGTAGTATTCAACAGGGGAGTAACCAGCCCCAGCATTTT. Protein: CASSIQQGSNQPQHF.

In DNA form, the CDR3 reads TGCGCCAGCAGCAGGGGGAACACCAGGAGCTCCTACGAGCAGTACTTC. This translates into CASSRGNTRSSYEQYF. V is TRBV5-1 and J is TRBJ2-7; D might be TRBD1 (6 bases). The CDR3 is 16 residues long. Germline V CDR1 and CDR2: SGHRS, YFSETQ. V was pared by 4 bases and J by 0 bases, with 17 bases between.

This clone has just one count. This chain connects TRBV11-2 to TRBJ2-7; D may be TRBD2 (5 bases). V lost 4 bases and J 4 bases, leaving 17 bases between the germline ends. This CDR3 contains 15 residues. In germline, CDR1 is SGHAT, CDR2 FQNNGV. The CDR3 sequence is CASSSPLGGGYEQYF. CDR3 coding DNA: TGTGCCAGCAGCTCCCCACTTGGCGGCGGGTACGAGCAGTACTTC.

This clone was counted only a few times. This sequence joins TRBV5-4 and TRBJ1-2, with TRBD1 as a possible D gene (5 bases). Per germline, CDR1 SGHNT and CDR2 YYREEE (reference sequence). Trimming pared 2 bases from V and 6 bases from J, leaving 8 bases between. The CDR3 is 12 amino acids. CDR3 in amino acids: CASSLGDNGYTF. In DNA form, the CDR3 reads TGTGCCAGCAGCTTAGGGGATAATGGCTACACCTTC.

The V gene is TRBV18, the J gene TRBJ2-7; no firm D call. This CDR3 is 14 amino acids long. Germline assignment: CDR1 KGHSH and CDR2 LQKENI. Trimming shortened V by 0 bases and J by 2 bases, and 8 bases separated the two germline ends. CDR3 nucleotide sequence: TGTGCCAGCTCACCACCGGCAGGCCCCTACGAGCAGTACTTC. This translates into CASSPPAGPYEQYF.

The rearrangement uses TRBV19 and TRBJ2-7; 12 positions agree with TRBD2. This CDR3 has 16 residues. With 4 bases clipped from V and 3 bases from J, the junction kept 7 bases outside the gene matches. Germline-derived CDR1 and CDR2 are LNHDA and SQIVND (reference sequence). The CDR3 here is CASSTRTSGIGYEQYF. The CDR3, as DNA: TGTGCCAGTAGTACACGGACTAGCGGGATCGGCTACGAGCAGTACTTC.

V usage is TRBV29-1 and J usage is TRBJ2-3, with D perhaps matching TRBD2 (5 bases). The CDR3 runs to 13 residues. Looked up from germline, CDR1 is SQVTM and CDR2 is ANQGSEA. V was cut by 5 bases and J by 5 bases, with 14 bases left in between. CDR3 amino acids: CSVLGSSRDTQYF. Written as DNA, the CDR3 is TGCAGCGTTCTAGGGAGTTCGAGAGATACGCAGTATTTT.

J is TRBJ2-2 and V is TRBV5-1; 7 bases align to TRBD1. This CDR3 is 14 amino acids long. With 5 bases clipped from V and 7 bases from J, the junction kept 8 bases outside the gene matches. Germline lookup yields CDR1 SGHRS and CDR2 YFSETQ. CDR3: CASRSGTEGGELFF. CDR3 bases: TGCGCCAGCAGATCCGGGACAGAAGGCGGGGAGCTGTTTTTT.

The chain carries TRBV7-2 and TRBJ2-7, with D tentatively TRBD1 or TRBD2 (6 bases each). Trimming took 5 bases from V and 3 from J, leaving 14 bases between them. CDR1 and CDR2 from the germline V gene are SGHTA and FQGNSA. The CDR3 covers 14 residues. CDR3 in amino acids: CASSRSRDNYEQYF. Here the CDR3 DNA reads TGTGCCAGCAGCCGTTCGCGGGACAACTACGAGCAGTACTTC.

This clone turned up a few times. The chain uses TRBV2 and TRBJ1-2; TRBD1 is a possible D gene (5 bases). The CDR3 runs 14 residues. Trimming pared 4 bases from V and 4 bases from J, leaving 13 bases between. Germline V gives CDR1 SNHLY, CDR2 FYNNEI. CDR3 DNA sequence: TGTGCCAGCAGTGGGATATGGGGGGTCTATGGCTACACCTTC. It encodes CASSGIWGVYGYTF.

This chain links TRBV19 with TRBJ1-1; 10 bases match TRBD1. This CDR3 spans 16 amino acids. V gave up 5 bases and J gave up 5 bases; unmatched junction bases: 11. The germline V gene has CDR1 LNHDA and CDR2 SQIVND (reference sequence). The CDR3 DNA is TGTGCCAGTAGTTCATCCGGGACAGGGGCTAGAACTGAAGCTTTCTTT. It specifies CASSSSGTGARTEAFF.

The V gene is TRBV20-1, the J gene TRBJ2-1; no reliable D call. Trimming left V 3 bases short and J 8 bases short, with 5 bases between. The CDR3 totals 10 residues. CDR1 and CDR2 (germline): DFQATT, SNEGSKA (reference sequence). The CDR3 spells CSASYHEQFF. As DNA, the CDR3 is TGCAGTGCTAGTTACCATGAGCAGTTCTTC.

This rearrangement joins TRBV5-1 to TRBJ2-2; TRBD1 aligns across 11 bases. The CDR3 sequence is 16 residues long. The V segment lost 2 bases and the J segment 7 bases; nucleotides outside the gene matches: 7. Germline V gene sequence: CDR1 SGHRS, CDR2 YFSETQ. The CDR3 region has the DNA TGCGCCAGCAGCTTACTCGGACAGGGGGCCGGCGGGGAGCTGTTTTTT. Its protein product is CASSLLGQGAGGELFF.

This chain connects TRBV18 to TRBJ2-7; 7 nucleotides line up with TRBD2. The V gene end was trimmed by 8 bases and the J gene end by 3 bases; junction bases not matched to a gene: 10. Per germline, CDR1 KGHSH and CDR2 LQKENI. CDR3 size: 14 residues. CDR3 region: CASRLDREVYEQYF. The CDR3 region has the DNA TGTGCCAGCCGGCTGGACCGGGAGGTCTACGAGCAGTACTTC.

The V gene is TRBV6-5, the J gene TRBJ2-2; D is unresolved. Trimming stripped 0 bases from V and 4 bases from J, with 12 bases between. The germline CDR1 and CDR2 sequences are MNHEY and SVGAGI. This CDR3 is built from 16 residues. CDR3 loop: CASSYSHNTRTGELFF. CDR3 DNA sequence: TGTGCCAGCAGTTACTCCCATAACACCCGCACCGGGGAGCTGTTTTTT.

The CDR3 loop is CASRRGQGAYTGELFF. In nucleotides, the CDR3 is TGTGCCAGTAGGAGGGGACAGGGGGCTTACACCGGGGAGCTGTTTTTT. The rearrangement joins TRBV19 to TRBJ2-2; 12 bases fit TRBD1. The CDR3 consists of 16 residues. Germline assignment: CDR1 LNHDA and CDR2 SQIVND (reference sequence). With 6 bases clipped from V and 3 bases from J, the junction kept 5 bases outside the gene matches. The variable domain in full, completed from reference TRBV19 and TRBJ2-2, reads DGGITQSPKYLFRKEGQNVTLSCEQNLNHDAMYWYRQDPGQGLRLIYYSQIVNDFQKGDIAEGYSVSREKKESFPLTVTSAQKNPTAFYLCASRRGQGAYTGELFFGEGSRLTVL.

This chain links TRBV18 with TRBJ2-7; D possibly uses TRBD1 or TRBD2 (6 bases each). Trimming removed 2 bases at V and 3 bases at J, with 11 bases between. The CDR3 runs to 14 residues. Germline loops: CDR1 KGHSH, CDR2 LQKENI. CDR3: CASSPYREVYEQYF. CDR3 bases: TGTGCCAGCTCACCATACAGGGAGGTCTACGAGCAGTACTTC.

This chain joins TRBV6-6 and TRBJ2-5; D remains ambiguous. The CDR3 length is 16 residues. Germline values: CDR1 MNHNY, CDR2 SVGAGI (reference sequence). Trimming removed 0 bases at V and 5 bases at J, with 16 bases between. In DNA form, the CDR3 reads TGTGCCAGCAGTTACTCGATTGCCGGGTACGTCGAGACCCAGTACTTC. Protein sequence: CASSYSIAGYVETQYF.

The chain recombines TRBV18 with TRBJ2-1; 13 bases line up with TRBD2. The CDR3 consists of 16 residues. V dropped 3 bases and J dropped 9; count of bases not matched to a gene: 8. Germline V CDR1 and CDR2: KGHSH, LQKENI. CDR3 protein: CASSPGLAGVVGEQFF. The CDR3, as DNA: TGTGCCAGCTCACCCGGACTAGCGGGAGTGGTGGGTGAGCAGTTCTTC.

The chain combines TRBV7-2 with TRBJ2-3; a possible D gene is TRBD2 (5 bases). Trimming removed 0 bases from V and 5 bases from J, with 6 bases in between. The germline gives CDR1 SGHTA, CDR2 FQGNSA. The CDR3 has 13 residues. The CDR3 DNA reads TGTGCCAGCAGCTTAGCGGGAGTAGATACGCAGTATTTT. The encoded protein is CASSLAGVDTQYF. Combining the CDR3 with reference TRBV7-2 and TRBJ2-3 gives the whole variable domain GAGVSQSPSNKVTEKGKDVELRCDPISGHTALYWYRQSLGQGLEFLIYFQGNSAPDKSGLPSDRFSAERTGGSVSTLTIQRTQQEDSAVYLCASSLAGVDTQYFGPGTRLTVL.

The chain couples TRBV10-3 to TRBJ2-2; D remains ambiguous. Germline V gene data show CDR1 as ENHRY and CDR2 as SYGVKD. This CDR3 contains 14 residues. V lost 0 bases, J lost 11 bases, and 13 bases lay in between. CDR3 sequence (DNA): TGTGCCATCAGTGAGTCTGGAAGTCGAGGAGAGCTGTTTTTT. Its protein product is CAISESGSRGELFF.

The chain employs TRBV4-2 and TRBJ2-7; D perhaps matches TRBD1 (6 bases). Germline loops: CDR1 LGHNA, CDR2 YNFKEQ. The CDR3 length is 14 residues. Trimming took 3 bases from V and 3 from J, leaving 12 bases between them. The CDR3, as DNA: TGTGCCAGCAGCCAGGTCTCAGGGGACTACGAGCAGTACTTC. It encodes CASSQVSGDYEQYF.

V usage is TRBV9 and J usage is TRBJ2-5; possibly TRBD2 for D (5 bases). The germline gives CDR1 SGDLS, CDR2 YYNGEE. This CDR3 comprises 14 residues. V dropped 0 bases and J dropped 0 bases, with 6 bases sitting between them. The CDR3 reads CASSVAGNQETQYF. CDR3 nucleotide sequence: TGTGCCAGCAGCGTAGCGGGGAACCAAGAGACCCAGTACTTC.

This clone was seen a few times. The gene calls are TRBV6-4 and TRBJ1-5; D is uncertain. This CDR3 has 13 residues. CDR1 MRHNA and CDR2 SNTAGT come from the germline V gene. V was cut by 6 bases and J by 3 bases, with 9 bases left in between. CDR3 in DNA: TGTGCCAGCAGCCAATGGATCAATCAGCCCCAGCATTTT. Translated, it gives CASSQWINQPQHF.

V usage is TRBV2 and J usage is TRBJ2-1, with 10 bases matching TRBD2. V was clipped by 5 bases and J by 7 bases; unmatched bases: 14. The CDR3 sequence is 17 residues long. Germline V CDR1 and CDR2: SNHLY, FYNNEI. The CDR3 DNA reads as TGTGCCAGCAGTATCAGAGCTAGCGGGAGTCGGTATAATGAGCAGTTCTTC. Translated: CASSIRASGSRYNEQFF.

This clone showed up just once. This rearrangement joins TRBV18 to TRBJ2-7; 7 nucleotides line up with TRBD2. Trimming cost V 0 bases and J 7 bases; bases outside gene matches: 3. This CDR3 region has 13 residues. Germline V gene data show CDR1 as KGHSH and CDR2 as LQKENI. The CDR3 reads CASSPPGREEQYF. CDR3 in DNA: TGTGCCAGCTCACCACCGGGGAGGGAGGAGCAGTACTTC.

The chain uses TRBV5-1 and TRBJ2-7; TRBD1 matches at 9 bases. Trimming cost V 4 bases and J 7 bases; bases outside gene matches: 9. The CDR3 is made up of 14 amino acids. Germline CDR1 SGHRS, CDR2 YFSETQ. CDR3: CASSDGTGIEEQYF. CDR3 DNA: TGCGCCAGCAGCGACGGGACAGGGATCGAGGAGCAGTACTTC.

This chain links TRBV28 with TRBJ2-3, with a possible D match to TRBD2 (5 bases). Germline V lookup: CDR1 MDHEN, CDR2 SYDVKM. V lost 6 bases to trimming and J lost 0 bases, with 10 bases between them. The CDR3 covers 14 residues. CDR3 bases: TGTGCCAGCAGGGTGCAGCGGAGCACAGATACGCAGTATTTT. Protein product: CASRVQRSTDTQYF.